The clone carrying this T cell receptor (beta chain) was detected many times. The antigen is not known. Using RNA transcripts, the TCR beta CDR3 regions were amplified. Investigators did first-round RT-PCR with HTBI primers, then second-round multiplex PCR. TCRdb re-called the multiplex PCR reads through MiXCR, storing one row per CDR3 protein. The profile shows 170,000 or so distinct CDR3 sequences, less than 45% of them singletons. This entry belongs to a study of Graves' ophthalmopathy and Graves' hyperthyroidism. Findings of the study overall: A 13-signature model separated ophthalmopathy from stable hyperthyroidism, reaching around 88% sensitivity and less than 83% specificity cross-validated.

Germline CDR1 is LNHDA and CDR2 is SQIVND (reference sequence). The CDR3 loop spans 15 amino acids. Trimming removed 6 bases at V and 3 bases at J, with 15 bases between. Certain patients were not enrolled. These were patients with other autoimmune diseases, uncontrolled infections, pregnancy or lactation. Clinicians made diagnoses from clinical symptoms, serum thyroxine, TRAb, thyroid ultrasound and orbital computed tomography. The TCR was taken from a middle-aged woman with Graves' ophthalmopathy. Sequenced: peripheral blood. The chain uses TRBV19 and TRBJ1-5; a weak D match, TRBD1 (6 bases). In DNA, the CDR3 is TGTGCCAGTAGGATGCGGGGGCCCCTCAATCAGCCCCAGCATTTT. It translates to CASRMRGPLNQPQHF.